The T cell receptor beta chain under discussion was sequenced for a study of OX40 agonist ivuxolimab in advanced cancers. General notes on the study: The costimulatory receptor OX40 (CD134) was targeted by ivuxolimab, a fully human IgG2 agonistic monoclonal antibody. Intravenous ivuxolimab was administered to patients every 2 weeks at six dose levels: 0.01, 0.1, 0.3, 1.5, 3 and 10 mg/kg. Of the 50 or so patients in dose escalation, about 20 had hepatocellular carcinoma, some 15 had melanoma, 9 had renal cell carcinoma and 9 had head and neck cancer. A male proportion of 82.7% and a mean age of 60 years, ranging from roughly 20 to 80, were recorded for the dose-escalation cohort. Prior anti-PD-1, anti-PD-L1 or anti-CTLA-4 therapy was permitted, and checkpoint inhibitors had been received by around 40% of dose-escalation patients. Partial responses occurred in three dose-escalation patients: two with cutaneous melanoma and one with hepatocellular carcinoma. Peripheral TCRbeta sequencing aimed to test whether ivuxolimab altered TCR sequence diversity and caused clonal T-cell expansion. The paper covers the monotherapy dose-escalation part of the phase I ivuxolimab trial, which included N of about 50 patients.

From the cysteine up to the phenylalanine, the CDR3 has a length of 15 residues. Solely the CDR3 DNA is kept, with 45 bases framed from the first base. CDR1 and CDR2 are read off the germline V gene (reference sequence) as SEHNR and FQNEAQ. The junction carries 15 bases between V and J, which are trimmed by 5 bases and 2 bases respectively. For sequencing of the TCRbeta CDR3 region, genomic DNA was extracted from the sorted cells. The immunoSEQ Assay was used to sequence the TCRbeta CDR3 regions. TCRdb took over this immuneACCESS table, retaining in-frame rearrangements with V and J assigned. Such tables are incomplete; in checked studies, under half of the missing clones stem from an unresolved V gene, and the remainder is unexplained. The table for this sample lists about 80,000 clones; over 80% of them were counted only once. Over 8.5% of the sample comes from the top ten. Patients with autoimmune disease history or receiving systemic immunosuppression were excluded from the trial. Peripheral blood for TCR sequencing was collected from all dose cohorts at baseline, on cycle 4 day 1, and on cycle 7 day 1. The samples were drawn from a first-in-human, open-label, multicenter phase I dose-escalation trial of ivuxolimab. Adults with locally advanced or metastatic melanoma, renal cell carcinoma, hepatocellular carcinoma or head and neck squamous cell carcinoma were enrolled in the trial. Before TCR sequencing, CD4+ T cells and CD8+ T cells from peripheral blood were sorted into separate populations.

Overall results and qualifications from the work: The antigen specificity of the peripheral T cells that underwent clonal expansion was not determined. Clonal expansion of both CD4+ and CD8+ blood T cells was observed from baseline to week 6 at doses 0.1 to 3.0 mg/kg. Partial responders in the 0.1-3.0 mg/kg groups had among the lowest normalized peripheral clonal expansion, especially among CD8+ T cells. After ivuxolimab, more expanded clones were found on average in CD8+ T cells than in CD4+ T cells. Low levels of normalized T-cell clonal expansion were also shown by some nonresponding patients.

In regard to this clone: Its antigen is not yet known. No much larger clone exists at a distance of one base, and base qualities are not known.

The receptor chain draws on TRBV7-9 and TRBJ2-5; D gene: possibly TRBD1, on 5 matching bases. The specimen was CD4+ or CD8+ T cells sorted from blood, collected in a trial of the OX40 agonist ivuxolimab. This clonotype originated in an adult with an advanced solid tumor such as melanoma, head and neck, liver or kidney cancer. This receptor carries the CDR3 CASSLGVPRQETQYF. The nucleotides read TGTGCCAGCAGCCTAGGGGTCCCCCGGCAAGAGACCCAGTACTTC.